The 11 T cell receptor beta chains listed next were all sequenced from one sample in a study of a mutant IDH1 vaccine in newly diagnosed glioma. Noted time point: week 11, during vaccination. In the vaccine, a single dose held 300 ug of the mutant IDH1 20-mer peptide, along with topical imiquimod. These receptors have no identified antigens. Only in-frame clones appear in the TCRdb table, and some are missing; sequencing was by immunoSEQ multiplex PCR. The repertoire holds 35,000 to 40,000 clones, with 65% to 85% as singletons. The sequencing used PBMCs, collected from a glioma patient whose treatment included an IDH1 peptide vaccine. These receptors came from a man aged 35 to 55 with glioma.

The chain links TRBV6-6 to TRBJ1-2; D unclear. Deletions cut 7 bases from V and 4 bases from J, with 13 bases between. Germline assignment: CDR1 MNHNY and CDR2 SVGAGI (reference sequence). The CDR3 sequence is 13 residues long. The chain's CDR3 is CASTFEGIYGYTF. CDR3 in DNA: TGTGCCAGCACCTTCGAGGGAATCTATGGCTACACCTTC.

CDR3 nucleotides: TGTGCCAGCAGAAGGGACAGATCCTCTGGAAACACCATATATTTT. It encodes CASRRDRSSGNTIYF. V gene TRBV6-1 combines with J gene TRBJ1-3; 7 positions match TRBD1. CDR1 and CDR2 (germline): MNHNS, SASEGT. The CDR3 is made up of 15 amino acids. Unmatched junction bases numbered 5, after V lost 6 bases and J lost 0 bases.

This clone was seen only once. The chain carries TRBV29-1 and TRBJ2-5, with no clear D. CDR3 length: 13 amino acids. CDR1 is SQVTM, CDR2 ANQGSEA, per germline. V lost 5 bases, J lost 9 bases, and 19 bases lay in between. DNA of the CDR3: TGCAGCGTTAGGGTAGGGTCTATTTCCGCCCAGTACTTC. Residues: CSVRVGSISAQYF. The full variable domain, completed using reference TRBV29-1 and TRBJ2-5, is SAVISQKPSRDICQRGTSLTIQCQVDSQVTMMFWYRQQPGQSLTLIATANQGSEATYESGFVIDKFPISRPNLTFSTLTVSNMSPEDSSIYLCSVRVGSISAQYFGPGTRLLVL.

V is TRBV18 and J is TRBJ2-7; 8 nucleotides match TRBD2. Trimming at V came to 8 bases and at J to 7 bases, leaving 10 bases not matched to a gene. The CDR3 covers 13 residues. CDR1 and CDR2 from the germline V gene are KGHSH and LQKENI. The CDR3 DNA is TGTGCCAGCACCCCCTCGGGAGGGAATGAGCAGTACTTC. Translated, it gives CASTPSGGNEQYF.

The chain couples TRBV5-1 to TRBJ2-7, with unresolved D. Germline CDR1 reads SGHRS; CDR2 reads YFSETQ. Trimming cost V 6 bases and J 5 bases, with 12 bases left between them. The CDR3 totals 12 residues. The CDR3 loop is CASTKAGHEQYF. For the CDR3, the DNA is TGCGCCAGCACCAAGGCAGGCCACGAGCAGTACTTC.

This rearrangement joins TRBV6-4 to TRBJ2-6; the D is unclear. The CDR3 spans 15 residues. Trimming removed 2 bases at V and 0 bases at J, with 5 bases between. Germline lookup yields CDR1 MRHNA and CDR2 SNTAGT. The CDR3 DNA follows: TGTGCCAGCAGTGACGCCGCCTCTGGGGCCAACGTCCTGACTTTC. It codes for CASSDAASGANVLTF.

This clone was found a few times. This chain uses TRBV13 with TRBJ2-7; 7 nucleotides align to TRBD2. This CDR3 is built from 17 residues. J gave up 6 bases and V 7 bases, and 21 bases lay outside the gene matches. In germline, CDR1 is PRHDT, CDR2 FYEKMQ (reference sequence). The CDR3 bases are TGTGCCAGCACCGGTAGGGGTCTAGCGGACCCGGGAGGCGAGCAGTACTTC. Its protein is CASTGRGLADPGGEQYF. Variable domain in full (rest from reference TRBV13 and TRBJ2-7): AAGVIQSPRHLIKEKRETATLKCYPIPRHDTVYWYQQGPGQDPQFLISFYEKMQSDKGSIPDRFSAQQFSDYHSELNMSSLELGDSALYFCASTGRGLADPGGEQYFGPGTRLTVT.

The V call is TRBV7-8, the J call TRBJ2-7; D perhaps matches TRBD2 (7 bases). In germline, CDR1 is SGHVS, CDR2 FQNEAQ. V was shortened by 2 bases and J by 5 bases, with 25 bases between the two germline ends. This CDR3 has 18 residues. The CDR3 nucleotides read TGTGCCAGCAGCTTATTGGGGCGGGGGACACAATGGACCCACGAGCAGTACTTC. This codes for CASSLLGRGTQWTHEQYF.

The rearrangement uses TRBV18 and TRBJ2-7; TRBD1 matches 9 bases. This CDR3 spans 15 amino acids. Losses at the gene ends were 4 bases for V and 6 bases for J; bases not matched to a gene: 10. Germline-derived CDR1 and CDR2 are KGHSH and LQKENI. The CDR3 coding sequence is TGTGCCAGCTCACAATCCGGGACAGGGAGAATCGAGCAGTACTTC. It codes for CASSQSGTGRIEQYF. Full variable domain (outside the CDR3, taken from reference TRBV18 and TRBJ2-7): NAGVMQNPRHLVRRRGQEARLRCSPMKGHSHVYWYRQLPEEGLKFMVYLQKENIIDESGMPKERFSAEFPKEGPSILRIQQVVRGDSAAYFCASSQSGTGRIEQYFGPGTRLTVT.

The V gene is TRBV29-1, the J gene TRBJ2-3; no firm D call. With 7 bases removed from V and 5 bases from J, the gap between germline ends came to 10 bases. The CDR3 sequence is 11 residues long. In germline, CDR1 is SQVTM, CDR2 ANQGSEA. In DNA form, the CDR3 reads TGCAGCGCTGGCAGAGGAGATACGCAGTATTTT. Translating it yields CSAGRGDTQYF.

This clone was recorded once. The chain recombines TRBV6-5 with TRBJ2-2, with D tentatively TRBD2 (6 bases). Per the germline V gene, CDR1 is MNHEY and CDR2 is SVGAGI. The CDR3 has 15 amino acids. Trimming cost V 5 bases and J 3 bases, with 13 bases left between them. CDR3: CASSLGSGYTGELFF. CDR3 bases: TGTGCCAGCAGTCTAGGTAGCGGTTACACCGGGGAGCTGTTTTTT.